Following are 23 T cell receptor beta chains from one sample sequenced in a study of early T cells in non-severe SARS-CoV-2 infection (TCRdb year 2021). Library preparation employed 5' RACE. Sequencing took place on a NextSeq 500. TCRdb ran its own pipeline on the public reads, namely fastp trimming at Q25 and MiXCR clone calling, and kept in-frame beta chains. Every distinct CDR3 protein forms one entry, paired with its most common genes and DNA. A total of about 89,000 distinct CDR3 sequences appear in this sample, about 15% of them only once. The ten largest make up under 0.75% of the sample. Sequencing used whole blood. The receptors here all came from an adult who was a healthcare worker with PCR-confirmed SARS-CoV-2 infection or an uninfected control (not recorded which).

In its sample, this clonotype was seen a few times. The chain uses TRBV29-1 and TRBJ2-3; no firm D call. The CDR3 has 15 amino acids. The germline V and J ends were trimmed by 2 bases and 0 bases, with 12 bases remaining between them. CDR1 and CDR2 from the germline V gene are SQVTM and ANQGSEA. As DNA, the CDR3 is TGCAGCGTTGAAATCGGGCAGCTTAGCACAGATACGCAGTATTTT. This sequence encodes CSVEIGQLSTDTQYF.

The gene calls are TRBV19 and TRBJ2-4, with a tentative D call TRBD2 (5 bases). CDR3 length: 15 amino acids. Between the trimmed V and J ends, which lost 4 bases and 2 bases, there was a span of 12 bases. Per the germline V gene, CDR1 is LNHDA and CDR2 is SQIVND (reference sequence). CDR3 sequence: CASSSLAGTKNIQYF. The CDR3 DNA is TGTGCCAGTAGTAGCCTAGCTGGAACCAAAAACATTCAGTACTTC. The full variable domain, with the rest looked up from reference TRBV19 and TRBJ2-4, is DGGITQSPKYLFRKEGQNVTLSCEQNLNHDAMYWYRQDPGQGLRLIYYSQIVNDFQKGDIAEGYSVSREKKESFPLTVTSAQKNPTAFYLCASSSLAGTKNIQYFGAGTRLSVL.

There are a few counts of this clonotype. The chain joins TRBV29-1 to TRBJ2-3; D is tentatively TRBD1 or TRBD2 (5 bases each). The CDR3 is made up of 14 amino acids. V gave up 5 bases and J gave up 4 bases, with 16 bases separating them. Germline lookup yields CDR1 SQVTM and CDR2 ANQGSEA. The CDR3 DNA sequence: TGCAGCGTTCGGGACCAGCGAGGTTCAGATACGCAGTATTTT. This translates into CSVRDQRGSDTQYF.

The chain carries TRBV3-1 and TRBJ2-3, with unresolved D. Germline V gene data show CDR1 as LGHDT and CDR2 as YNNKEL (reference sequence). V was shortened by 4 bases and J by 1 base, with 12 bases between the two germline ends. The CDR3 consists of 15 residues. The CDR3 DNA sequence: TGTGCCAGCAGCCTCAGCACCTGGGGCACAGATACGCAGTATTTT. Encoded protein: CASSLSTWGTDTQYF.

The chain links TRBV27 to TRBJ1-2; D unresolved. The CDR3 totals 13 residues. V shed 2 bases and J shed 2 bases, with 6 bases lying between them. In germline, CDR1 is MNHEY, CDR2 SMNVEV (reference sequence). DNA of the CDR3: TGTGCCAGCAGTTTACGAGACAACTATGGCTACACCTTC. Its protein product is CASSLRDNYGYTF.

V gene TRBV11-2 combines with J gene TRBJ2-1; 7 nucleotides line up with TRBD2. V was clipped by 1 base and J by 4 bases; unmatched bases: 4. Germline V CDR1 and CDR2: SGHAT, FQNNGV. The CDR3 is made up of 15 amino acids. The CDR3 nucleotides read TGTGCCAGCAGCTTAGGAAGCGGGGCATACAATGAGCAGTTCTTC. Amino acid sequence: CASSLGSGAYNEQFF. The whole variable domain, remainder taken from reference TRBV11-2 and TRBJ2-1, is EAGVAQSPRYKIIEKRQSVAFWCNPISGHATLYWYQQILGQGPKLLIQFQNNGVVDDSQLPKDRFSAERLKGVDSTLKIQPAKLEDSAVYLCASSLGSGAYNEQFFGPGTRLTVL.

This clonotype came up many times. The CDR3 coding sequence is TGTGCCAGCAGCTTGGAGGTCCTAGCCAAAAACATTCAGTACTTC. Amino acids: CASSLEVLAKNIQYF. The rearrangement links TRBV7-2 to TRBJ2-4; weak D call: TRBD2 (5 bases). V lost 3 bases to trimming and J lost 0 bases, with 9 bases between them. Germline-derived CDR1 and CDR2 are SGHTA and FQGNSA. CDR3 length: 15 residues.

The gene calls are TRBV9 and TRBJ1-2; D is undetermined. This CDR3 is 14 amino acids long. Trimming took 0 bases from V and 2 from J, leaving 8 bases between them. In germline, CDR1 is SGDLS, CDR2 YYNGEE. The CDR3 protein is CASSVDTLNYGYTF. For the CDR3, the DNA is TGTGCCAGCAGCGTAGATACACTCAACTATGGCTACACCTTC.

This clonotype appeared a few times. The J gene is TRBJ2-5, the V gene TRBV24-1; unclear D gene. Germline CDR1 is KGHDR and CDR2 is SFDVKD. V dropped 7 bases and J dropped 2 bases, with 10 bases sitting between them. The CDR3 length is 13 residues. CDR3 residues: CATSPPEQETQYF. The CDR3 nucleotides are TGTGCCACCAGCCCACCCGAACAAGAGACCCAGTACTTC.

This clonotype was observed a few times. The chain couples TRBV20-1 to TRBJ2-1; 8 bases are shared with TRBD2. J gave up 3 bases and V 4 bases, and 5 bases lay outside the gene matches. Germline V gene data show CDR1 as DFQATT and CDR2 as SNEGSKA (reference sequence). This CDR3 is built from 14 residues. CDR3 sequence: CSATRLAGYNEQFF. CDR3 nucleotide sequence: TGCAGTGCTACCCGTCTAGCGGGCTACAATGAGCAGTTCTTC.

In this sample, this clonotype turned up a few times. This rearrangement joins TRBV7-9 to TRBJ2-6; 7 positions match TRBD1. The V segment lost 0 bases and the J segment 10 bases; nucleotides outside the gene matches: 3. Germline CDR1 is SEHNR and CDR2 is FQNEAQ (reference sequence). The CDR3 is made up of 14 amino acids. The CDR3 loop is CASSLALTGNVLTF. DNA for the CDR3: TGTGCCAGCAGCTTAGCTCTGACAGGGAACGTCCTGACTTTC.

This clonotype was seen repeatedly, ten times or more. The chain has TRBV12-5 and TRBJ2-4, with D unresolved. CDR1 LGHNT and CDR2 FRNRAP come from the germline V gene. The CDR3 is made up of 16 amino acids. The V end was cut by 0 bases, the J end by 4 bases, with 13 bases between. The CDR3 DNA sequence: TGTGCTAGTGGTTTGGTACTCACAGAAAGAAAAAACATTCAGTACTTC. Its translation is CASGLVLTERKNIQYF.

The V and J genes are TRBV12-3 or TRBV12-4 and TRBJ1-1; no clear D gene. The CDR3 spans 14 residues. The germline V and J ends were trimmed by 3 bases and 4 bases, with 12 bases remaining between them. The CDR3 region is CASSFSLPGTEAFF. The CDR3 DNA follows: TGTGCCAGCAGTTTTTCGCTTCCGGGCACTGAAGCTTTCTTT.

This clonotype was observed a few times. The genes are TRBV7-2 and TRBJ1-3, with no clear D. This CDR3 has 14 residues. CDR1 SGHTA and CDR2 FQGNSA come from the germline V gene. V was trimmed by 2 bases and J by 2 bases, leaving 7 bases between them. CDR3 protein: CASSLQAAGNTIYF. The CDR3 region has the DNA TGTGCCAGCAGCTTACAGGCAGCTGGAAACACCATATATTTT.

The rearrangement joins TRBV4-2 to TRBJ1-4; no firm D call. Germline assignment: CDR1 LGHNA and CDR2 YNFKEQ. V was clipped by 1 base and J by 0 bases, with 9 bases between them. CDR3 length: 16 amino acids. CDR3 in DNA: TGTGCCAGCAGCCAAGGGCAGGAGGCAACTAATGAAAAACTGTTTTTT. Its protein product is CASSQGQEATNEKLFF.

This chain joins TRBV7-9 and TRBJ2-7; TRBD2 matches at 7 bases. The CDR3 is 16 residues long. Germline CDR1 reads SEHNR; CDR2 reads FQNEAQ (reference sequence). The CDR3 reads CAGSFVPGLVGGEQYV. CDR3 in DNA: TGTGCCGGCAGCTTCGTTCCAGGACTAGTGGGGGGCGAGCAGTACGTC.

Only a few counts were recorded for this clonotype. CDR3 in amino acids: CAWSVIPRGEQFF. The DNA for the CDR3 is TGTGCCTGGAGTGTAATCCCACGTGGGGAGCAGTTCTTC. The genes are TRBV30 and TRBJ2-1; no clear D. Trimming left V 0 bases short and J 10 bases short, with 13 bases between. This CDR3 has 13 amino acids. Germline V gives CDR1 GTSNPN, CDR2 SVGIG (reference sequence).

This clonotype was detected only a few times. The J gene is TRBJ2-7, the V gene TRBV6-1; unclear D gene. The CDR3 contains 15 residues. CDR1 MNHNS and CDR2 SASEGT come from the germline V gene. V was pared by 4 bases and J by 2 bases, with 15 bases between. CDR3 loop: CASSVPLTVTYEQYV. CDR3 DNA sequence: TGTGCCAGCAGTGTGCCTCTTACAGTGACCTACGAGCAGTACGTC.

This clonotype was seen a handful of times. The rearrangement links TRBV20-1 to TRBJ1-5; no firm D call. There are 11 residues in the CDR3. Trimming cost V 2 bases and J 9 bases, with 8 bases left between them. Germline V CDR1 and CDR2: DFQATT, SNEGSKA (reference sequence). The CDR3 nucleotides are TGCAGTGCTAGAAAGGAAGGGCCCCAGCATTTT. Protein product: CSARKEGPQHF.

The chain links TRBV11-2 to TRBJ2-5; maybe TRBD1 (6 bases). The CDR3 has 13 residues. Germline-derived CDR1 and CDR2 are SGHAT and FQNNGV. Trimming stripped 5 bases from V and 4 bases from J, with 11 bases between. As DNA, the CDR3 is TGTGCCAGCAGCGAAGGGACAATAGAGACCCAGTACTTC. Its translation is CASSEGTIETQYF.

In its sample, this clonotype was seen many times. The chain carries TRBV25-1 and TRBJ1-6; the match to TRBD1 covers 9 bases. V shed 9 bases, J shed 19 bases, and the junction held 10 bases outside the gene matches. Per the germline V gene, CDR1 is MGHDK and CDR2 is SYGVNS. The CDR3 loop spans 11 amino acids. The CDR3 DNA reads TGTGCCAGTTACTCCGGGACAGGGTTACACTTT. It yields the protein CASYSGTGLHF.

This clonotype was counted many times. The rearrangement uses TRBV29-1 and TRBJ2-5, with D maybe TRBD1 (7 bases). The V gene's germline CDR1 is SQVTM and CDR2 ANQGSEA. The V end was cut by 4 bases, the J end by 4 bases, with 19 bases between. The CDR3 contains 15 residues. CDR3 bases: TGCAGCGTTGTCCCGACTAAGCAGGGGGGAGAGACCCAGTACTTC. Residues: CSVVPTKQGGETQYF.

The chain carries TRBV9 and TRBJ1-1; unclear D gene. Germline V gives CDR1 SGDLS, CDR2 YYNGEE. The CDR3 loop spans 13 amino acids. Trimming shortened V by 1 base and J by 3 bases, and 7 bases separated the two germline ends. The CDR3 bases are TGTGCCAGCAGCGTAAATGAGGACACTGAAGCTTTCTTT. This encodes CASSVNEDTEAFF.